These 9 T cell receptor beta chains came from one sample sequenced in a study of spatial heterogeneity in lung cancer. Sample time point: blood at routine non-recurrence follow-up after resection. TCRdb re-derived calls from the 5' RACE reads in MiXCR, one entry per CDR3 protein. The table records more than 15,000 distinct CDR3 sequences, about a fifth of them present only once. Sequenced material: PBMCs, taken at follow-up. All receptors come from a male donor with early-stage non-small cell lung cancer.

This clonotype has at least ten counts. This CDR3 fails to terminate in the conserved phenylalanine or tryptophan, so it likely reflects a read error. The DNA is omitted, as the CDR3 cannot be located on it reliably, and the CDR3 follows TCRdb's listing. The CDR3 here is CSVDGAWY. This chain links TRBV29-1 with TRBJ2-1; TRBD1 is the table's D call and was not checked against the DNA. Termini included, the CDR3 measures 8 amino acids. Per the germline V gene, CDR1 is SQVTM and CDR2 is ANQGSEA.

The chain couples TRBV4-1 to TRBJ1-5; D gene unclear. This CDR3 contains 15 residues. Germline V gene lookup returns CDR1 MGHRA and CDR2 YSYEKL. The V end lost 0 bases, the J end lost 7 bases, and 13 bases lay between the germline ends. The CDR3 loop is CASSQDLRAAQPQHF. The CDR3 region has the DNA TGCGCCAGCAGCCAAGATTTGAGGGCGGCCCAGCCCCAGCATTTT.

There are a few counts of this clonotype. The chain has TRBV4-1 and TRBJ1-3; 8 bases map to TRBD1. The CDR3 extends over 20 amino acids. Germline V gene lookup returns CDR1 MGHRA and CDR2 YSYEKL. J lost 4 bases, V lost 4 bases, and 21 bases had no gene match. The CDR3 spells CASSRSSGQGSSRDGNTIYF. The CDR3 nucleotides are TGCGCCAGCAGCCGGTCCTCTGGACAGGGATCCTCTCGGGACGGAAACACCATATATTTT.

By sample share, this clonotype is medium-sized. In DNA form, the CDR3 reads TGTGCCAGCAGTTACTCGATAGGGCCCTACCTACAGTATTTT. Residues: CASSYSIGPYLQYF. J is TRBJ2-3 and V is TRBV6-2 or TRBV6-3; D gene ambiguous. Germline V gene data show CDR1 as MNHEY and CDR2 as SVGEGT. V was shortened by 0 bases and J by 12 bases, with 16 bases between the two germline ends. The length of the CDR3 is 14 residues.

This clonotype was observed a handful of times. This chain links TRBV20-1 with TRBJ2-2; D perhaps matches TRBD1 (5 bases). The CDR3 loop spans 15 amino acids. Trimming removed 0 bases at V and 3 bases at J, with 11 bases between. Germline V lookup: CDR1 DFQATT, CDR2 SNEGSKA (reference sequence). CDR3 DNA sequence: TGCAGTGCTAGAGATGGCAGGGTTGACACCGGGGAGCTGTTTTTT. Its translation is CSARDGRVDTGELFF.

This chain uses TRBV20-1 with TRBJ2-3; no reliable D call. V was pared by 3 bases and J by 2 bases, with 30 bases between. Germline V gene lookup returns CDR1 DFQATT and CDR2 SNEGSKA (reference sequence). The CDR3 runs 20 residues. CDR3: CSASPTSTLGISTNTDTQYF. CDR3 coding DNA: TGCAGTGCTAGTCCTACGTCGACCCTGGGAATTTCCACGAACACAGATACGCAGTATTTT.

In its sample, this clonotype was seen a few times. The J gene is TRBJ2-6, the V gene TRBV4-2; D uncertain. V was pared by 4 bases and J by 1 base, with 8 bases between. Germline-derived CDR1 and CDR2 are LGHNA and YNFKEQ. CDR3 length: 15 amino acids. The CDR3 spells CASSPAGSGANVLTF. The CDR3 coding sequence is TGTGCCAGCAGCCCCGCCGGGTCTGGGGCCAACGTCCTGACTTTC.

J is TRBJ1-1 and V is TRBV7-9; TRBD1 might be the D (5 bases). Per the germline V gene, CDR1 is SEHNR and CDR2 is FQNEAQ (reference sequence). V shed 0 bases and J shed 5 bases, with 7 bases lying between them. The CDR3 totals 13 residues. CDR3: CASSLATVTEAFF. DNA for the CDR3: TGTGCCAGCAGCTTAGCGACAGTGACTGAAGCTTTCTTT.

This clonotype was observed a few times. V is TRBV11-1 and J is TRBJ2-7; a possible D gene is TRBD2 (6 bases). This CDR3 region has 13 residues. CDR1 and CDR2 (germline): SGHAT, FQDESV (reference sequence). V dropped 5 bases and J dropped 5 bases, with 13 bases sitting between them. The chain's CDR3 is CASSRGTIDEQYF. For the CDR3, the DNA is TGTGCCAGCAGCCGGGGGACCATTGACGAGCAGTACTTC.